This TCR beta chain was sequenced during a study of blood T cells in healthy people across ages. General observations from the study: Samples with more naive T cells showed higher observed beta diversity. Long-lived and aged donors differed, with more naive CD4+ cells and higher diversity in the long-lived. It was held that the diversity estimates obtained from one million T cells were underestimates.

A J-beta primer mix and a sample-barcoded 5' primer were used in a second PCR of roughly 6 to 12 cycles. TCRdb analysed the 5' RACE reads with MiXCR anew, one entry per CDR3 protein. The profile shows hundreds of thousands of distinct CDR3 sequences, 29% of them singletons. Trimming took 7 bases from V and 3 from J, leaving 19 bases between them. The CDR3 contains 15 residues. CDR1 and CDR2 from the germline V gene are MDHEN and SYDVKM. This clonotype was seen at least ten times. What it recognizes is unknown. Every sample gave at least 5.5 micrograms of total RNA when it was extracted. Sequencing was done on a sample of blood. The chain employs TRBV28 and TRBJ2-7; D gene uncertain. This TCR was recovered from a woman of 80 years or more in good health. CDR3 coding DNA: TGTGCCAGCAAACCGCCTTCGGGCAGCTACTACGAGCAGTACTTC. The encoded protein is CASKPPSGSYYEQYF.